The 11 T cell receptor beta chains reported below all come from one sample, sequenced in a study of glioma-infiltrating T cells. The iRepertoire nested amplicon-rescue multiplex PCR amplified TCR alpha and beta CDR3s from RNA. TCRdb re-called the multiplex PCR reads with MiXCR, one entry per CDR3 protein. Among more than 300,000 distinct CDR3 sequences listed, 41% were seen once. Sequencing was performed on glioma tissue, nonneoplastic brain tissue, or PBMCs (not recorded which). All receptors derive from a human donor with low-grade glioma or glioblastoma, undergoing nonglioma brain surgery, or in good health (not recorded which).

This clonotype was found many times. The chain links TRBV6-2 or TRBV6-3 to TRBJ2-7; tentatively, D is TRBD2 (5 bases). V was clipped by 4 bases and J by 2 bases, with 15 bases between them. The CDR3 length is 15 residues. The V gene's germline CDR1 is MNHEY and CDR2 SVGEGT. DNA of the CDR3: TGTGCCAGCAGTTCCGGGATCCTCGGGGCCTACGAGCAGTACTTC. It yields the protein CASSSGILGAYEQYF.

As to this clonotype: An end of the junction does not agree with germline; a read error may underlie this. This sequence joins TRBV27 and TRBJ2-2, with D possibly being TRBD2 (5 bases). CDR1 and CDR2 from the germline V gene are MNHEY and SMNVEV (reference sequence). CDR3 length equals 16 residues. This CDR3 is CASGFIRFANTGELFF. As DNA, the CDR3 is TGTGCCAGCGGTTTTATCCGGTTTGCGAACACCGGGGAGCTGTTCTTT.

In this sample, this clonotype turned up a few times. CDR3: CASSLAGLAKNIQYF. CDR3 coding DNA: TGTGCCAGCAGCTTAGCAGGGTTAGCCAAAAACATTCAGTACTTC. The chain recombines TRBV7-9 with TRBJ2-4; D gene unclear. Germline V gene sequence: CDR1 SEHNR, CDR2 FQNEAQ (reference sequence). The CDR3 is 15 amino acids. V gave up 0 bases and J gave up 0 bases, with 6 bases separating them.

This clonotype was detected a few times. The chain carries TRBV20-1 and TRBJ1-6; D gene uncertain. V gave up 6 bases and J gave up 6 bases, with 12 bases separating them. The CDR3 totals 13 residues. CDR1 is DFQATT and CDR2 is SNEGSKA in the germline V gene (reference sequence). As DNA, the CDR3 is TGCAGTGCCACAAGGGCAGCTAATTCACCCCTCCACTTT. This encodes CSATRAANSPLHF.

The J gene is TRBJ2-3, the V gene TRBV11-2; D is unclear. In germline, CDR1 is SGHAT, CDR2 FQNNGV. V was shortened by 5 bases and J by 13 bases, with 13 bases between the two germline ends. The CDR3 is 11 residues long. In DNA form, the CDR3 reads TGTGCCAGCAGCACGACCTGGGTGGAGTATTTT. Protein: CASSTTWVEYF.

The rearrangement joins TRBV14 to TRBJ1-3; TRBD1 matches at 9 bases. Germline CDR1 is SGHDN and CDR2 is FVKESK. The CDR3 covers 16 residues. Trimming took 2 bases from V and 4 from J; bases not matched to a gene: 6. CDR3 sequence (DNA): TGTGCCAGCAGCCAAATAACAGGGGGCGAAGGAAACACCATATATTTT. Its translation is CASSQITGGEGNTIYF.

The V call is TRBV7-6, the J call TRBJ2-5; possibly TRBD1 for D (5 bases). The CDR3 loop spans 14 amino acids. Germline V gives CDR1 SGHVS, CDR2 FNYEAQ. V was shortened by 0 bases and J by 3 bases, with 8 bases between the two germline ends. The CDR3 DNA sequence: TGTGCCAGCAGCTTAGCAGGGGTAAAAGAGACCCAGTACTTC. This encodes CASSLAGVKETQYF.

The chain recombines TRBV20-1 with TRBJ2-1, with 9 bases identical to TRBD2. Per the germline V gene, CDR1 is DFQATT and CDR2 is SNEGSKA (reference sequence). J lost 8 bases, V lost 6 bases, and 20 bases had no gene match. This CDR3 spans 17 amino acids. CDR3 protein: CSAPDPGLAPSWDEQFF. The CDR3 nucleotides read TGCAGTGCCCCTGACCCGGGACTAGCACCTAGTTGGGATGAGCAGTTCTTC.

This clonotype was recorded once. The junction differs from germline at one of its ends, possibly a read error. V gene TRBV6-2 or TRBV6-3 combines with J gene TRBJ2-5, with D unclear. The germline V gene has CDR1 MNHEY and CDR2 SVGEGT. CDR3 length: 14 amino acids. CDR3 bases: TGTGCCAGCACCCGCTGGGCAGAACAAGAGACCCAGCACTTC. It yields the protein CASTRWAEQETQHF.

This clonotype has a handful of counts. The chain uses TRBV7-9 and TRBJ2-1; 9 bases are shared with TRBD2. The germline CDR1 and CDR2 sequences are SEHNR and FQNEAQ (reference sequence). V was clipped by 3 bases and J by 8 bases; unmatched bases: 14. This CDR3 region has 17 residues. The CDR3 region is CASSFIVGSGSPYEQFF. The CDR3 DNA reads as TGTGCCAGCAGCTTTATTGTTGGTAGCGGGAGCCCTTATGAGCAGTTCTTC.

The rearrangement joins TRBV28 to TRBJ1-5; maybe TRBD1 (5 bases). The CDR3 spans 14 residues. CDR1 MDHEN and CDR2 SYDVKM come from the germline V gene. Trimming shortened V by 7 bases and J by 9 bases, and 19 bases separated the two germline ends. The DNA of the CDR3 is TGTGCCAGCAATCCGGTGGGGGGTCCGGGGCCCCAGCATTTT. The encoded protein is CASNPVGGPGPQHF.